The 27 T cell receptor beta chains presented below share a single source sample, sequenced in a study of T cells after yellow fever vaccination. One entry per CDR3 protein results from TCRdb running MiXCR on the 5' RACE reads. The data hold about 340,000 distinct CDR3 sequences, with approximately 12% observed a single time. The sequenced sample was CD4+ T cells sorted from PBMCs, obtained 15 days after the yellow fever booster vaccination. The receptors here all came from a man aged 18 to 35 who received the YFV17D yellow fever vaccine.

This clonotype was counted between two and nine times. V gene TRBV5-6 combines with J gene TRBJ1-2, with 8 bases aligning to TRBD1. The V gene end was trimmed by 3 bases and the J gene end by 7 bases; junction bases not matched to a gene: 5. The germline V gene has CDR1 SGHDT and CDR2 YYEEEE. This CDR3 is 13 amino acids long. The CDR3 region is CASSSPDRAGYTF. The CDR3, as DNA: TGTGCCAGCAGCTCGCCGGACAGGGCTGGCTACACCTTC.

The chain joins TRBV5-6 to TRBJ1-1; D gene uncertain. The CDR3 loop spans 15 amino acids. From germline, CDR1 is SGHDT and CDR2 YYEEEE. The V end was cut by 1 base, the J end by 4 bases, with 14 bases between. DNA of the CDR3: TGTGCCAGCAGCTTGAGAGGGCCATGGGGCACTGAAGCTTTCTTT. This codes for CASSLRGPWGTEAFF.

This clonotype has a handful of counts. In DNA, the CDR3 is TGTGCCAGCAGCTTCACGACAGGCCTCACCGGGGAGCTGTTTTTT. Amino acids: CASSFTTGLTGELFF. The chain recombines TRBV7-3 with TRBJ2-2; TRBD1 is a possible D gene (6 bases). The CDR3 contains 15 residues. Germline V gene lookup returns CDR1 SGHTA and CDR2 FQGTGA. Deletions cut 3 bases from V and 4 bases from J, with 12 bases between.

This chain links TRBV15 with TRBJ1-6; 9 bases are shared with TRBD1. This CDR3 is built from 14 residues. With 5 bases clipped from V and 10 bases from J, the junction kept 6 bases outside the gene matches. The germline V gene has CDR1 LNHNV and CDR2 YYDKDF (reference sequence). CDR3 region: CATSGTGGFSPLHF. CDR3 in DNA: TGTGCCACCAGCGGTACAGGGGGCTTCTCACCCCTCCACTTT.

This clonotype occurred a few times. At one end the junction does not follow the germline gene, possibly because of a read error. The chain carries TRBV2 and TRBJ2-7, with D possibly called TRBD1 or TRBD2 (5 bases each). The CDR3 has 13 amino acids. CDR1 is SNHLY and CDR2 is FYNNEI in the germline V gene. The CDR3 spells CASKPGTSHEQYF. The CDR3 bases are TGTGCCAGCAAACCCGGGACCTCCCACGAGCAGTACTTC.

The V gene is TRBV7-2, the J gene TRBJ2-7, with D unclear. V gave up 1 base and J gave up 4 bases, with 8 bases separating them. The CDR3 contains 13 residues. The germline V gene encodes CDR1 SGHTA and CDR2 FQGNSA. CDR3: CASSLGEAYEQYV. CDR3 DNA: TGTGCCAGCAGCTTAGGAGAAGCTTACGAGCAGTACGTC.

This clonotype occurred a few times. The chain is built from TRBV2 and TRBJ1-1, with a possible D match to TRBD1 (5 bases). The CDR3 has 14 amino acids. Germline loops: CDR1 SNHLY, CDR2 FYNNEI. Trimming stripped 6 bases from V and 5 bases from J, with 16 bases between. The CDR3 bases are TGTGCCAGCAGCGTCGAAAACCGGGGGACTGAAGCTTTCTTT. It encodes CASSVENRGTEAFF.

The genes are TRBV6-1 and TRBJ2-3; TRBD2 agrees at 7 bases. V lost 11 bases to trimming and J lost 2 bases; unmatched junction nucleotides: 7. CDR3 size: 13 residues. In germline, CDR1 is MNHNS, CDR2 SASEGT. The chain's CDR3 is CAGRDYLTDTQYF. CDR3 sequence (DNA): TGTGCCGGACGGGACTACCTCACAGATACGCAGTATTTT.

V gene TRBV6-5 combines with J gene TRBJ1-2, with D perhaps matching TRBD1 (5 bases). CDR1 and CDR2 from the germline V gene are MNHEY and SVGAGI. This CDR3 region has 13 residues. Trimming pared 8 bases from V and 3 bases from J, leaving 13 bases between. CDR3 amino acids: CASWAGPYYGYTF. CDR3 DNA sequence: TGTGCCAGCTGGGCAGGGCCCTACTATGGCTACACCTTC.

There are a few counts of this clonotype. The V gene is TRBV9, the J gene TRBJ2-1, with a weak D call TRBD1 (6 bases). CDR3 length equals 13 residues. CDR1 is SGDLS, CDR2 YYNGEE, per germline. Trimming stripped 1 base from V and 7 bases from J, with 9 bases between. The CDR3 DNA is TGTGCCAGCAGCGTATTCACAGGGAATGAGCAGTTCTTC. Translating it yields CASSVFTGNEQFF.

The V call is TRBV2, the J call TRBJ2-7; 11 bases map to TRBD2. The CDR3 covers 17 residues. The germline V gene encodes CDR1 SNHLY and CDR2 FYNNEI. V shed 3 bases, J shed 4 bases, and the junction held 11 bases outside the gene matches. CDR3 DNA: TGTGCCAGCAGTGATCCGGCGCTAGCGGGGGGAAAATACGAGCAGTACGTC. Its translation is CASSDPALAGGKYEQYV.

This clonotype was seen only a few times. The V and J genes are TRBV12-3 or TRBV12-4 and TRBJ2-6; no firm D call. V dropped 2 bases and J dropped 0 bases, with 8 bases sitting between them. The CDR3 is 16 amino acids. CDR3 residues: CASSLIPNSGANVLTF. The CDR3 nucleotides read TGTGCCAGCAGTTTAATCCCCAACTCTGGGGCCAACGTCCTGACTTTC.

This clonotype was observed a few times. The chain is built from TRBV20-1 and TRBJ2-4; D is ambiguous. This CDR3 comprises 13 residues. V lost 0 bases and J lost 4, with 7 bases in between. CDR1 DFQATT and CDR2 SNEGSKA come from the germline V gene (reference sequence). Here the CDR3 DNA reads TGCAGTGCTAGAGATCTGCCTAAAAACATTCAGTACTTC. This encodes CSARDLPKNIQYF.

V is TRBV19 and J is TRBJ1-1; weak D call: TRBD1 (6 bases). The V and J ends lost 9 bases and 9 bases respectively, with 23 bases between them. Germline loops: CDR1 LNHDA, CDR2 SQIVND (reference sequence). CDR3 length: 14 amino acids. The CDR3 spells CASPADSSWRKAFF. In nucleotides, the CDR3 is TGTGCCAGCCCCGCGGACAGCTCGTGGAGGAAAGCTTTCTTT.

The table lists this clonotype with a few counts. The rearrangement links TRBV30 to TRBJ2-3; D is uncertain. The germline V gene encodes CDR1 GTSNPN and CDR2 SVGIG (reference sequence). The V end was cut by 1 base, the J end by 10 bases, with 9 bases between. This CDR3 spans 11 amino acids. The CDR3 DNA sequence: TGTGCCTGGAGTGCGCAATTTCCGCAGTATTTT. Its protein product is CAWSAQFPQYF.

The chain combines TRBV3-1 with TRBJ1-2, with 12 bases lining up with TRBD1. The CDR3 contains 16 residues. Germline V gene data show CDR1 as LGHDT and CDR2 as YNNKEL (reference sequence). J gave up 3 bases and V 6 bases, and 8 bases lay outside the gene matches. This CDR3 reads CASRTGTGGGYYGYTF. The CDR3 DNA is TGTGCCAGCAGAACAGGGACAGGGGGCGGATACTATGGCTACACCTTC.

The rearrangement uses TRBV6-2 or TRBV6-3 and TRBJ2-3; D remains unclear. The V gene lost 0 bases and the J gene lost 0 bases, with 16 bases spanning the gap. Germline V gene lookup returns CDR1 MNHEY and CDR2 SVGEGT. CDR3 length: 18 residues. This chain's CDR3 is CASSYSSSGPHSTDTQYF. The CDR3, as DNA: TGTGCCAGCAGTTACTCGTCGTCCGGACCCCATAGCACAGATACGCAGTATTTT.

This clonotype was detected a few times. The chain links TRBV13 to TRBJ1-1; D uncertain. Germline assignment: CDR1 PRHDT and CDR2 FYEKMQ (reference sequence). V was clipped by 2 bases and J by 4 bases, with 17 bases between them. The CDR3 spans 16 residues. This CDR3 reads CASSLRMRASGTEAFF. In nucleotides, the CDR3 is TGTGCCAGCAGCTTACGAATGAGGGCGTCGGGCACTGAAGCTTTCTTT.

The V call is TRBV9, the J call TRBJ1-2; D is perhaps TRBD1 (5 bases). The V and J ends lost 4 bases and 6 bases respectively, with 13 bases between them. Germline V lookup: CDR1 SGDLS, CDR2 YYNGEE. The CDR3 is 13 amino acids. CDR3 DNA sequence: TGTGCCAGCAGCCGTGGAGGGGAGGATGGCTACACCTTC. It encodes CASSRGGEDGYTF.

The CDR3 sequence: CASTYPGGENTEAFF. The CDR3 DNA follows: TGTGCCAGCACGTACCCCGGGGGAGAAAACACTGAAGCTTTCTTT. This rearrangement joins TRBV6-2 or TRBV6-3 to TRBJ1-1, with D tentatively TRBD1 (5 bases). V was pared by 7 bases and J by 2 bases, with 17 bases between. The CDR3 runs 15 residues. CDR1 is MNHEY and CDR2 is SVGEGT in the germline V gene.

Only a few counts were recorded for this clonotype. The genes are TRBV27 and TRBJ2-5, with unresolved D. Germline CDR1 and CDR2: MNHEY and SMNVEV (reference sequence). The CDR3 runs to 13 residues. Trimming shortened V by 4 bases and J by 9 bases, and 15 bases separated the two germline ends. CDR3 in DNA: TGTGCCAGCAGTTCTATTATACGTGAGGCCCAGTACTTC. It yields the protein CASSSIIREAQYF.

This clonotype was seen a few times. The rearrangement joins TRBV3-1 to TRBJ2-2, with D hard to call. CDR1 is LGHDT, CDR2 YNNKEL, per germline (reference sequence). V was shortened by 6 bases and J by 7 bases, with 9 bases between the two germline ends. This CDR3 is built from 12 residues. CDR3 sequence (DNA): TGTGCCAGCAGTCCCTTGGGCGGGGAGCTGTTTTTT. Protein: CASSPLGGELFF.

The chain recombines TRBV5-1 with TRBJ2-7; TRBD1 aligns across 10 bases. Unmatched junction bases numbered 5, after V lost 0 bases and J lost 5 bases. Germline V lookup: CDR1 SGHRS, CDR2 YFSETQ. There are 15 residues in the CDR3. The CDR3 reads CASSLVADRGNEQYF. The CDR3 DNA reads TGCGCCAGCAGCTTGGTGGCGGACAGGGGGAACGAGCAGTACTTC.

This chain joins TRBV14 and TRBJ2-1, with 8 nucleotides matching TRBD2. V was pared by 1 base and J by 7 bases, with 15 bases of the junction left unmatched. Per the germline V gene, CDR1 is SGHDN and CDR2 is FVKESK. The CDR3 has 18 residues. CDR3 residues: CASSQVGPSGTRQNEQFF. The CDR3 DNA reads TGTGCCAGCAGCCAAGTGGGTCCATCCGGGACTAGGCAGAATGAGCAGTTCTTC. Filled out from reference TRBV14 and TRBJ2-1, the complete variable domain reads EAGVTQFPSHSVIEKGQTVTLRCDPISGHDNLYWYRRVMGKEIKFLLHFVKESKQDESGMPNNRFLAERTGGTYSTLKVQPAELEDSGVYFCASSQVGPSGTRQNEQFFGPGTRLTVL.

This clonotype was seen only a few times. The chain links TRBV18 to TRBJ2-7; no clear D. The CDR3 extends over 13 amino acids. Germline lookup yields CDR1 KGHSH and CDR2 LQKENI. V lost 6 bases and J lost 3, with 12 bases in between. DNA of the CDR3: TGTGCCAGCTCCCCCGGGCTGAACTACGAGCAGTACTTC. Residues: CASSPGLNYEQYF.

This clonotype has at least ten counts. The J gene is TRBJ1-4, the V gene TRBV10-3; 7 positions agree with TRBD1. Per germline, CDR1 ENHRY and CDR2 SYGVKD. The CDR3 has 14 amino acids. After removal of 6 bases from V and 8 bases from J, the junction contained 9 bases not matched to a gene. In DNA, the CDR3 is TGTGCCATCAGCAATTCCCAGACAGGGGAAAAACTGTTTTTT. It encodes CAISNSQTGEKLFF.

The rearrangement links TRBV6-4 to TRBJ2-5; D tentatively reads TRBD1 or TRBD2 (6 bases each). Germline CDR1 is MRHNA and CDR2 is SNTAGT. V was shortened by 3 bases and J by 4 bases, with 9 bases between the two germline ends. There are 13 residues in the CDR3. The CDR3 sequence: CASSEKGGETQYF. DNA for the CDR3: TGTGCCAGCAGTGAAAAGGGGGGAGAGACCCAGTACTTC.